The T cell receptor beta chain described here comes from a study of Ad26.COV2.S vaccination and SARS-CoV-2 variants. The assay was immunoSEQ multiplex PCR, and TCRdb's table has in-frame clones only and misses some. The table lists about 370,000 clones, roughly nine tenths of them singletons. The ends were cut back, 3 bases at V and 0 bases at J, with 9 bases in the middle. This CDR3 has 15 residues. The treatment was: some 19 received Ad26.COV2.S at low or high dose, single or two shots; roughly 5 received placebo; per-sample allocation not given. Sampling took place 63 days after the first vaccine or placebo injection.

The chain combines TRBV23-1 with TRBJ2-4; D may be TRBD1 (6 bases). TRBV23-1 has ORF status, its function being uncertain. The receptor comes from a person between 18 and 59 years old who received the Ad26.COV2.S COVID-19 vaccine or a placebo. The sequences come from peripheral blood, collected in a trial of Ad26.COV2.S vaccine versus placebo. The chain's CDR3 is CASSQGHLAKNIQYF. The CDR3 DNA sequence: TGCGCCAGCAGTCAGGGACATCTAGCCAAAAACATTCAGTACTTC.